This TCR beta chain originates from a study of Graves' ophthalmopathy and Graves' hyperthyroidism. RNA transcripts were the template, and TCR beta CDR3 regions were amplified from them. Second-round multiplex PCR came after a first-round RT-PCR that employed HTBI primers. TCRdb reanalysed the multiplex PCR reads using MiXCR and keeps one entry per CDR3 protein. The sample includes hundreds of thousands of distinct CDR3 sequences, around a fifth of them seen just once. This clonotype showed up many times. Germline V gives CDR1 SQVTM, CDR2 ANQGSEA. The CDR3 has 13 residues. The V end lost 1 base, the J end lost 4 bases, and 10 bases lay between the germline ends.

Sample: peripheral blood. The sequence derives from a woman younger than 30 with stable Graves' hyperthyroidism. The chain links TRBV29-1 to TRBJ1-2; no firm D call. The CDR3 spells CSVEGERIYGYTF. CDR3 nucleotide sequence: TGCAGCGTTGAAGGGGAACGGATCTATGGCTACACCTTC.